Listed here are 17 T cell receptor beta chains from one sample, sequenced in a study of beta chain features in type 1 diabetes. General observations from the study: Type 1 diabetes patients had moderately but significantly shorter TCRB CDR3s in all four CD4+ subsets.

Every bit of the isolated RNA underwent reverse transcription, so sequencing read expressed TCRB transcripts. The protocol was immunoSEQ multiplex PCR, while the TCRdb copy is restricted to in-frame clones and leaves out a portion. The data show some 640,000 clones, about an eighth seen once. Which antigens these TCRs recognize remains unknown. Sequencing was carried out using naive CD4+ T cells from blood. Receptors originate from a man aged 18 to 29 with type 1 diabetes.

This clone occurred a few times. The chain carries TRBV6-1 and TRBJ1-5, with a weak D call TRBD1 (6 bases). V lost 7 bases to trimming and J lost 0 bases, with 10 bases between them. Germline V gene lookup returns CDR1 MNHNS and CDR2 SASEGT. The CDR3 extends over 14 amino acids. DNA for the CDR3: TGTGCCAGCATTCGACAGGCTAGCAATCAGCCCCAGCATTTT. Its translation: CASIRQASNQPQHF.

The J gene is TRBJ2-5, the V gene TRBV7-8; D unresolved. The length of the CDR3 is 13 residues. Germline V gene data show CDR1 as SGHVS and CDR2 as FQNEAQ. Trimming shortened V by 1 base and J by 1 base, and 4 bases separated the two germline ends. CDR3 bases: TGTGCCAGCAGCTTAGTCTTCCAAGAGACCCAGTACTTC. It translates to CASSLVFQETQYF.

V usage is TRBV7-9 and J usage is TRBJ2-5; D possibly uses TRBD1 or TRBD2 (5 bases each). The V gene lost 3 bases and the J gene lost 3 bases, with 8 bases spanning the gap. Germline values: CDR1 SEHNR, CDR2 FQNEAQ (reference sequence). The CDR3 length is 13 residues. The CDR3 region is CASSLGVEETQYF. As DNA, the CDR3 is TGTGCCAGCAGCTTGGGGGTGGAAGAGACCCAGTACTTC. The variable domain in full, completed from reference TRBV7-9 and TRBJ2-5, reads DTGVSQNPRHKITKRGQNVTFRCDPISEHNRLYWYRQTLGQGPEFLTYFQNEAQLEKSRLLSDRFSAERPKGSFSTLEIQRTEQGDSAMYLCASSLGVEETQYFGPGTRLLVL.

The chain links TRBV7-2 to TRBJ1-2; D unclear. V was shortened by 2 bases and J by 4 bases, with 8 bases between the two germline ends. Germline V gives CDR1 SGHTA, CDR2 FQGNSA. This CDR3 region has 13 residues. The CDR3 DNA reads TGTGCCAGCAGCTTAAAACCTTCCTATGGCTACACCTTC. Amino acid sequence: CASSLKPSYGYTF.

This clone was counted a few times. The same CDR3 can be traced to other DNA sequences in this sample. The gene calls are TRBV20-1 and TRBJ2-7; no reliable D call. Germline V CDR1 and CDR2: DFQATT, SNEGSKA (reference sequence). There are 11 residues in the CDR3. V was trimmed by 1 base and J by 4 bases, leaving 5 bases between them. The CDR3 sequence is CSARGPYEQYF. For the CDR3, the DNA is TGCAGTGCTAGAGGTCCATACGAGCAGTACTTC.

This rearrangement joins TRBV30 to TRBJ1-5; TRBD1 might be the D (6 bases). This CDR3 has 13 amino acids. Trimming took off 5 bases at V and 7 bases at J, with 15 bases between the two ends. Germline values: CDR1 GTSNPN, CDR2 SVGIG (reference sequence). The CDR3 DNA is TGTGCCTGGGCTGACAGGCTCCACCAGCCCCAGCATTTT. Protein: CAWADRLHQPQHF.

The CDR3, as DNA: TGTGCCAGCAGCCAAGGACAGGCTGGAAACACCATATATTTT. Translating it yields CASSQGQAGNTIYF. The V and J genes are TRBV13 and TRBJ1-3; the match to TRBD1 covers 7 bases. Losses at the gene ends were 5 bases for V and 2 bases for J; bases not matched to a gene: 3. This CDR3 is built from 14 residues. Per the germline V gene, CDR1 is PRHDT and CDR2 is FYEKMQ (reference sequence).

The rearrangement joins TRBV28 to TRBJ2-7; 7 positions agree with TRBD1. The CDR3 extends over 13 amino acids. Germline CDR1 is MDHEN and CDR2 is SYDVKM. Unmatched junction bases numbered 5, after V lost 6 bases and J lost 3 bases. CDR3 in amino acids: CASRSGQNYEQYF. CDR3 nucleotides: TGTGCCAGCAGATCGGGACAGAACTACGAGCAGTACTTC.

The chain carries TRBV29-1 and TRBJ2-1; perhaps TRBD1 as D (5 bases). The CDR3 has 15 residues. Trimming left V 0 bases short and J 1 base short, with 10 bases between. CDR1 is SQVTM and CDR2 is ANQGSEA in the germline V gene. The DNA for the CDR3 is TGCAGCGTTGAAGATAAGGGGCGATCCTACAATGAGCAGTTCTTC. Residues: CSVEDKGRSYNEQFF.

This clone has a handful of counts. The chain has TRBV28 and TRBJ2-5; 7 bases map to TRBD1. The germline CDR1 and CDR2 sequences are MDHEN and SYDVKM. The CDR3 is 17 amino acids. The V segment lost 0 bases and the J segment 3 bases; nucleotides outside the gene matches: 10. The CDR3 loop is CASSLWGDSGPKETQYF. Written as DNA, the CDR3 is TGTGCCAGCAGTTTATGGGGGGACAGCGGTCCTAAAGAGACCCAGTACTTC.

Concerning this clone itself: The sample has other DNA sequences that encode this CDR3 too. The V call is TRBV15, the J call TRBJ2-5; D not certain. CDR3 length: 12 residues. Germline lookup yields CDR1 LNHNV and CDR2 YYDKDF (reference sequence). V was clipped by 0 bases and J by 5 bases, with 4 bases between them. CDR3 amino acids: CATSRDQETQYF. The CDR3 DNA is TGTGCCACCAGCAGAGATCAGGAGACCCAGTACTTC.

This clone was seen only a few times. The chain carries TRBV7-9 and TRBJ2-2; D tentatively reads TRBD1 or TRBD2 (5 bases each). Germline-derived CDR1 and CDR2 are SEHNR and FQNEAQ (reference sequence). Trimming stripped 3 bases from V and 6 bases from J, with 20 bases between. The CDR3 loop spans 17 amino acids. CDR3 region: CASSFGDRGQFAGELFF. The CDR3 bases are TGTGCCAGCAGCTTCGGGGACCGCGGCCAATTTGCCGGGGAGCTGTTTTTT.

This chain connects TRBV4-1 to TRBJ2-3, with TRBD1 identical over 12 bases. J lost 7 bases, V lost 3 bases, and 5 bases had no gene match. The CDR3 sequence is 15 residues long. From germline, CDR1 is MGHRA and CDR2 YSYEKL. The chain's CDR3 is CASSHPGQGANTQYF. The CDR3 region has the DNA TGCGCCAGCAGCCATCCGGGACAGGGGGCAAATACGCAGTATTTT.

The gene calls are TRBV29-1 and TRBJ2-1, with TRBD2 matching over 9 bases. The trim removed 2 bases at V and 0 bases at J, leaving 11 bases unmatched. Germline-derived CDR1 and CDR2 are SQVTM and ANQGSEA. The CDR3 totals 18 residues. Here the CDR3 reads CSVERLAGYQGSYNEQFF. CDR3 coding DNA: TGCAGCGTTGAACGTCTAGCGGGATATCAAGGCTCCTACAATGAGCAGTTCTTC.

V is TRBV7-8 and J is TRBJ2-5; D is uncertain. The CDR3 spans 14 residues. CDR1 SGHVS and CDR2 FQNEAQ come from the germline V gene. V was trimmed by 1 base and J by 3 bases, leaving 9 bases between them. The CDR3 sequence: CASSLGAVKETQYF. DNA for the CDR3: TGTGCCAGCAGCTTAGGGGCCGTAAAAGAGACCCAGTACTTC.

This clone was recorded a few times. The J gene is TRBJ2-2, the V gene TRBV6-5; D perhaps matches TRBD1 (6 bases). Germline CDR1 and CDR2: MNHEY and SVGAGI. The CDR3 sequence is 13 residues long. Trimming took 6 bases from V and 8 from J, leaving 13 bases between them. The CDR3 DNA is TGTGCCAGCAGGAACAGGGTCCCAGGGGAGCTGTTTTTT. It translates to CASRNRVPGELFF.

V and J are TRBV5-1 and TRBJ2-1; tentatively, D is TRBD1 (5 bases). The CDR3 totals 16 residues. Trimming took 0 bases from V and 5 from J, leaving 15 bases between them. Germline V gives CDR1 SGHRS, CDR2 YFSETQ. This CDR3 is CASSLGGARLDNEQFF. The CDR3, as DNA: TGCGCCAGCAGCTTGGGGGGCGCGAGGTTGGACAATGAGCAGTTCTTC.